This TCR beta chain appears in the sequencing data of a study of T-cell reconstitution after alpha-beta-depleted transplantation in children (dated by TCRdb to 2016 to 2017). At the level of the whole study: Using TCR repertoire profiling, the study quantitatively followed how T-cell immune reconstitution unfolded in children after TCRalphabeta/CD19-depleted allogeneic hematopoietic cell transplantation. Overall results and qualifications from the work: Over subsequent months, a decline in hyperexpanded clone frequencies was noted, and after one year, T-cell counts and TCRbeta diversity were mostly ascribed to newly produced T cells. Apparently early alphabetaT-cell count recovery about two months after transplant reportedly relied on only several hundred rapidly expanded clones derived from non-depleted graft cells. In some patients, high TCRbeta diversity at day 60 was attributed to recipient T cells and intrathymic progenitors that had survived conditioning.

Interpreted using the paper, the treatment or condition label stands for: allogeneic hematopoietic cell transplantation with graft depleted of TCRalphabeta T cells and CD19 B cells. TCRalphabeta/CD19-depleted allogeneic hematopoietic cell grafts were given to the transplant recipients, all of whom were children. Concerning this clonotype: This receptor's antigen is unknown. Within one base of it there is no much larger clone, and no base qualities were kept.

The CDR3 measures 16 amino acids from cysteine to phenylalanine. Only the CDR3 DNA is retained, 48 bases long and in frame from the first base. Trimming takes 6 bases from V and 7 bases from J, and the germline ends sit 22 bases apart. The germline V gene specifies MGHDK as CDR1 and SYGVNS as CDR2. Libraries were prepared through PCR. The run used an Illumina HiSeq 2500. TCR library preparation used molecular barcoding, with unique molecular identifiers applied to normalize quantification of the TCRbeta repertoire. TCRdb trimmed the raw reads at Q25, called clones with MiXCR and kept productive beta chains. Merged by CDR3 protein, the rows form single entries marked with the most common genes and DNA. Present in this sample are around 60,000 distinct CDR3 sequences, roughly 45% of which were seen just once. The ten largest clones capture more than 95% of the sample.

Recombination joined TRBV25-1 with TRBJ2-1; the D segment could be TRBD2, given 5 matching bases. The TCR was taken from a male patient under 18 who had a stem cell transplant for acute lymphoblastic leukemia, so the T cells may come from the graft donor. This sample comprised PBMCs, mostly from graft donor cells, obtained 360 days after TCRalphabeta/CD19-depleted stem cell transplant. The CDR3: CASSSTRARRGNEQFF. The DNA sequence reads TGTGCCAGCAGCTCCACGCGGGCTCGGCGCGGGAATGAGCAGTTCTTC. The full variable domain, with segments outside the CDR3 supplied by the reference TRBV25-1 and TRBJ2-1 proteins, appears as EADIYQTPRYLVIGTGKKITLECSQTMGHDKMYWYQQDPGMELHLIHYSYGVNSTEKGDLSSESTVSRIRTEHFPLTLESARPSHTSQYLCASSSTRARRGNEQFFGPGTRLTVL.